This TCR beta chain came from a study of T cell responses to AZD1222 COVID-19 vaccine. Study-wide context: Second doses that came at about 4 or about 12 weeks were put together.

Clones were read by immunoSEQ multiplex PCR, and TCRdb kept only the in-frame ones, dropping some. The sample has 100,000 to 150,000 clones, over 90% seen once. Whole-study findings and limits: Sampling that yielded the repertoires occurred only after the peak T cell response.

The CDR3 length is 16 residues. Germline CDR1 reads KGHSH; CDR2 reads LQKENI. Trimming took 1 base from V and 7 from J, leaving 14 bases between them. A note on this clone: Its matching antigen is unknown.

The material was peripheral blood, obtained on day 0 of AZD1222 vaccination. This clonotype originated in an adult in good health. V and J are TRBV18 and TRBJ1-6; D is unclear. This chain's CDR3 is CASSPRSRTTNSPLHF. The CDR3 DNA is TGTGCCAGCTCACCACGGTCGAGAACAACGAATTCACCCCTCCACTTT. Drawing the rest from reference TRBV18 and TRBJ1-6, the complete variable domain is NAGVMQNPRHLVRRRGQEARLRCSPMKGHSHVYWYRQLPEEGLKFMVYLQKENIIDESGMPKERFSAEFPKEGPSILRIQQVVRGDSAAYFCASSPRSRTTNSPLHFGNGTRLTVT.